This T cell receptor (beta chain) was recorded in a study of T cell repertoires in cytomegalovirus infection. Study-level background: Shared public TCR beta signatures pointed to both CMV infection and a matching HLA type. Study findings and constraints: The response measured ex vivo was dominated by TCR beta clonotypes (HLA-C-restricted and CMV-specific). Cumulative public TCR beta family frequency identified CMV carriers with the relevant HLA.

The CDR3 is 17 amino acids. V was pared by 10 bases and J by 4 bases, with 16 bases of the junction left unmatched. From germline, CDR1 is ENHRY and CDR2 SYGVKD. In regard to this clonotype: What it binds is unknown.

Using its own MiXCR run on the reads, TCRdb lists one record per CDR3 protein. The sample shows approximately 500,000 distinct CDR3 sequences, approximately 16% of them seen only once. Sequencing was done on a sample of CD8+ T cells from PBMCs. This TCR was sampled from a human donor in good health (CMV status not recorded). Some clones in this sample may be carry-over from other donors' samples. J is TRBJ2-1 and V is TRBV10-3, with 10 bases that match TRBD2. The CDR3 loop reads CATTGESGGGGYNEQFF. DNA of the CDR3: TGTGCCACCACAGGCGAAAGCGGGGGGGGTGGGTACAATGAGCAGTTCTTC.